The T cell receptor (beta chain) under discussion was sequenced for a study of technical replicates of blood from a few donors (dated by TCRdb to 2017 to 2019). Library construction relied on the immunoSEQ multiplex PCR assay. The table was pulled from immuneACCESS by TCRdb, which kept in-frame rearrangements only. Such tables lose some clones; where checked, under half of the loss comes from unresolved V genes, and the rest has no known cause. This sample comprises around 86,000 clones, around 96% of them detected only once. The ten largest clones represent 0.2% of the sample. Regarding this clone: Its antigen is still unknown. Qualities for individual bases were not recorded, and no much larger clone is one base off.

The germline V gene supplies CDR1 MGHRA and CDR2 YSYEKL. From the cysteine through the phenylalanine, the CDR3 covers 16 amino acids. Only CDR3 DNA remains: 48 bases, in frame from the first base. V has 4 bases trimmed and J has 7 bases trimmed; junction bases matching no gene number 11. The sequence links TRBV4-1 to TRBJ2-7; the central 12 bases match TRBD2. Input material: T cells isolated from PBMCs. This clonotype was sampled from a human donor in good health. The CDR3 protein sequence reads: CASSRVSTSGREEQYF. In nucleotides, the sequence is TGCGCCAGCAGCCGGGTATCGACTAGCGGGAGAGAGGAGCAGTACTTC.